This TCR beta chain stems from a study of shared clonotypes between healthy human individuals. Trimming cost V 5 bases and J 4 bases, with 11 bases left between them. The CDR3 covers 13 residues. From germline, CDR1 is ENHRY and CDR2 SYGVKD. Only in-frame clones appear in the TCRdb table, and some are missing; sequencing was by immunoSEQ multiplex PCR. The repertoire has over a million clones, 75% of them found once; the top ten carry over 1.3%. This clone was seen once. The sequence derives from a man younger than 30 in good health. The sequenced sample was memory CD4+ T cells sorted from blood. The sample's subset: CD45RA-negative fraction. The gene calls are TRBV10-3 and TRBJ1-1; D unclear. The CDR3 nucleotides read TGTGCCATCAGTTACACCAAGGGCACTGAAGCTTTCTTT. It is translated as CAISYTKGTEAFF.